The next 27 T cell receptor beta chains were all read from a single sample in a study of blood T cell repertoires in COVID-19. Generated by immunoSEQ multiplex PCR, the TCRdb table keeps only in-frame clones and is missing some. The table has some 70,000 clones, 65% to 90% seen once; the top ten hold under 1.5%. The specimen sequenced was peripheral blood. Every receptor here comes from a woman aged 60-75 years with acute or convalescent COVID-19.

This chain links TRBV6-5 with TRBJ1-2, with D maybe TRBD1 (6 bases). V was clipped by 5 bases and J by 6 bases, with 13 bases between them. Per the germline V gene, CDR1 is MNHEY and CDR2 is SVGAGI. The CDR3 has 13 amino acids. The CDR3 coding sequence is TGTGCCAGCAGTACCGGACAGAGGCATGGCTACACCTTC. The encoded protein is CASSTGQRHGYTF.

The chain uses TRBV7-9 and TRBJ2-3; 7 bases are a match to TRBD2. Germline loops: CDR1 SEHNR, CDR2 FQNEAQ (reference sequence). J lost 6 bases, V lost 2 bases, and 11 bases had no gene match. The CDR3 runs 16 residues. CDR3 in DNA: TGTGCCAGCAGCTTAAGGCCTAGCGGCGAGGCGGATACGCAGTATTTT. As protein: CASSLRPSGEADTQYF.

This chain joins TRBV7-9 and TRBJ1-2; a possible D gene is TRBD1 (5 bases). Trimming removed 5 bases from V and 4 bases from J, with 11 bases in between. Looked up from germline, CDR1 is SEHNR and CDR2 is FQNEAQ (reference sequence). The CDR3 length is 13 residues. The CDR3 nucleotides read TGTGCCAGCAGCCCGACAGAGTCCTATGGCTACACCTTC. It codes for CASSPTESYGYTF.

The rearrangement links TRBV28 to TRBJ2-7, with 12 bases identical to TRBD1. Germline V gene lookup returns CDR1 MDHEN and CDR2 SYDVKM. The ends lost 8 bases at V and 6 bases at J; junction bases unmatched: 11. The CDR3 covers 15 residues. CDR3 sequence (DNA): TGTGCCAGCGCCGATAACCGGGACAGGGGGCGCGAGCAGTACTTC. The encoded protein is CASADNRDRGREQYF.

This rearrangement joins TRBV3-1 (or the pseudogene TRBV3-2) to TRBJ1-4, with a possible D match to TRBD1 (6 bases). The germline gives CDR1 LGHDT, CDR2 YNNKEL (reference sequence). CDR3 length: 15 residues. With 4 bases removed from V and 0 bases from J, the gap between germline ends came to 9 bases. This CDR3 reads CASSLRQATNEKLFF. The DNA for the CDR3 is TGTGCCAGCAGCCTCAGACAGGCAACTAATGAAAAACTGTTTTTT.

This chain connects TRBV19 to TRBJ2-2; weak D call: TRBD2 (6 bases). Germline CDR1 reads LNHDA; CDR2 reads SQIVND (reference sequence). The CDR3 has 16 amino acids. V was clipped by 8 bases and J by 2 bases, with 18 bases between them. This CDR3 reads CASSRDFSPNTGELFF. The CDR3 DNA sequence: TGTGCCAGTTCGCGGGACTTCTCTCCTAACACCGGGGAGCTGTTTTTT.

The genes are TRBV7-9 and TRBJ2-1; 8 bases align to TRBD1. Germline CDR1 SEHNR, CDR2 FQNEAQ (reference sequence). V gave up 4 bases and J gave up 4 bases; unmatched junction bases: 18. There are 19 residues in the CDR3. CDR3 in amino acids: CASSSGTGDFVALYNEQFF. The CDR3 nucleotides are TGTGCCAGCAGCTCCGGGACAGGAGATTTTGTAGCCTTATACAATGAGCAGTTCTTC. Supplemented by reference TRBV7-9 and TRBJ2-1, the full variable domain reads DTGVSQNPRHKITKRGQNVTFRCDPISEHNRLYWYRQTLGQGPEFLTYFQNEAQLEKSRLLSDRFSAERPKGSFSTLEIQRTEQGDSAMYLCASSSGTGDFVALYNEQFFGPGTRLTVL.

The chain employs TRBV12-3 or TRBV12-4 and TRBJ1-1, with D uncertain. The V gene lost 6 bases and the J gene lost 5 bases, with 10 bases spanning the gap. This CDR3 has 12 residues. The CDR3 spells CASSQGGTEAFF. The CDR3 coding sequence is TGTGCCAGCAGCCAAGGCGGGACTGAAGCTTTCTTT.

V and J are TRBV15 and TRBJ2-2, with 11 bases that match TRBD2. Unmatched junction bases numbered 7, after V lost 3 bases and J lost 4 bases. The CDR3 extends over 17 amino acids. Germline V gene sequence: CDR1 LNHNV, CDR2 YYDKDF (reference sequence). CDR3 residues: CATSRGRLAGSTGELFF. In nucleotides, the CDR3 is TGTGCCACCAGCAGGGGGCGACTAGCGGGAAGCACCGGGGAGCTGTTTTTT.

The J gene is TRBJ1-1, the V gene TRBV28, with 7 nucleotides matching TRBD1. The junction had 7 bases not matched to a gene; V was cut back by 7 bases and J by 5 bases. CDR1 is MDHEN, CDR2 SYDVKM, per germline. This CDR3 has 13 residues. CDR3 in amino acids: CASKKDRVTEAFF. The CDR3 DNA reads as TGTGCCAGCAAGAAAGACAGGGTAACTGAAGCTTTCTTT. Full variable domain (rest looked up from reference TRBV28 and TRBJ1-1): DVKVTQSSRYLVKRTGEKVFLECVQDMDHENMFWYRQDPGLGLRLIYFSYDVKMKEKGDIPEGYSVSREKKERFSLILESASTNQTSMYLCASKKDRVTEAFFGQGTRLTVV.

This sequence joins TRBV18 and TRBJ1-5, with 10 positions matching TRBD1. Germline values: CDR1 KGHSH, CDR2 LQKENI. This CDR3 is built from 15 residues. Trimming took 3 bases from V and 6 from J; bases not matched to a gene: 5. CDR3 region: CASSPPGQGIQPQHF. In DNA form, the CDR3 reads TGTGCCAGCTCACCGCCGGGACAGGGGATTCAGCCCCAGCATTTT.

This clone was detected a few times. The V gene is TRBV5-1, the J gene TRBJ2-3, with TRBD2 matching over 10 bases. This CDR3 has 14 amino acids. V was clipped by 7 bases and J by 8 bases; unmatched bases: 10. CDR1 is SGHRS, CDR2 YFSETQ, per germline. DNA for the CDR3: TGCGCCAGCTGGGATTCGAGCGGGAGGGGTACGCAGTATTTT. Its translation: CASWDSSGRGTQYF.

The chain is built from TRBV4-1 and TRBJ1-1; TRBD1 might be the D (5 bases). CDR3 size: 15 residues. Germline loops: CDR1 MGHRA, CDR2 YSYEKL. V lost 1 base and J 4 bases, leaving 13 bases between the germline ends. Here the CDR3 DNA reads TGCGCCAGCAGCCAAGCCCTGGGGCGGGGCACTGAAGCTTTCTTT. Its translation is CASSQALGRGTEAFF.

This rearrangement joins TRBV5-6 to TRBJ2-5; 10 positions agree with TRBD1. The CDR3 is made up of 16 amino acids. Germline values: CDR1 SGHDT, CDR2 YYEEEE. V lost 0 bases to trimming and J lost 5 bases; unmatched junction nucleotides: 7. The CDR3 here is CASSLAPTGGRETQYF. CDR3 nucleotide sequence: TGTGCCAGCAGCTTGGCTCCGACAGGGGGCAGGGAGACCCAGTACTTC.

V and J are TRBV5-1 and TRBJ2-5, with 10 nucleotides matching TRBD1. Trimming took 4 bases from V and 5 from J; bases not matched to a gene: 8. This CDR3 has 15 amino acids. CDR1 is SGHRS, CDR2 YFSETQ, per germline. CDR3 region: CASSPRDRGSETQYF. Here the CDR3 DNA reads TGCGCCAGCAGCCCTCGGGACAGGGGTTCTGAGACCCAGTACTTC.

The chain uses TRBV7-8 and TRBJ2-7; TRBD1 is a possible D gene (6 bases). Germline V gene lookup returns CDR1 SGHVS and CDR2 FQNEAQ. The CDR3 extends over 16 amino acids. V was clipped by 5 bases and J by 3 bases, with 20 bases between them. The CDR3 spells CASSKVGATIVYEQYF. For the CDR3, the DNA is TGTGCCAGCAGCAAGGTGGGGGCCACAATAGTCTACGAGCAGTACTTC.

V usage is TRBV5-1 and J usage is TRBJ2-7; D gene unclear. The ends were cut back, 0 bases at V and 4 bases at J, with 14 bases in the middle. The CDR3 sequence is 15 residues long. Germline-derived CDR1 and CDR2 are SGHRS and YFSETQ. CDR3 DNA: TGCGCCAGCAGCTTGGATTTAGTCTCACCTTACGAGCAGTACTTC. This translates into CASSLDLVSPYEQYF.

The chain uses TRBV5-6 and TRBJ1-3; 10 bases are a match to TRBD1. The CDR3 is 16 amino acids. Trimming took 0 bases from V and 5 from J; bases not matched to a gene: 5. Germline V gene sequence: CDR1 SGHDT, CDR2 YYEEEE. The CDR3: CASSLVRTGGRNTIYF. The CDR3 coding sequence is TGTGCCAGCAGCTTGGTCAGGACAGGGGGTCGAAACACCATATATTTT. Full variable domain (outside the CDR3, taken from reference TRBV5-6 and TRBJ1-3): DAGVTQSPTHLIKTRGQQVTLRCSPKSGHDTVSWYQQALGQGPQFIFQYYEEEERQRGNFPDRFSGHQFPNYSSELNVNALLLGDSALYLCASSLVRTGGRNTIYFGEGSWLTVV.

The chain uses TRBV5-4 and TRBJ1-1; D not resolved. Per the germline V gene, CDR1 is SGHNT and CDR2 is YYREEE (reference sequence). Trimming cost V 0 bases and J 1 base, with 7 bases left between them. This CDR3 is 14 amino acids long. CDR3 DNA: TGTGCCAGCAGCTTGGGGGAGCGGAACACTGAAGCTTTCTTT. Translated: CASSLGERNTEAFF.

CDR3 nucleotide sequence: TGTGCCAGCAGCTTAGGGGCGTTTCTTCGTCCCCCCGAAAAACTGTTTTTT. Protein product: CASSLGAFLRPPEKLFF. The chain has TRBV7-9 and TRBJ1-4; D gene uncertain. Germline-derived CDR1 and CDR2 are SEHNR and FQNEAQ (reference sequence). The CDR3 is made up of 17 amino acids. V was pared by 1 base and J by 8 bases, with 20 bases between. The entire variable domain, with the rest obtained from reference TRBV7-9 and TRBJ1-4, is as follows: DTGVSQNPRHKITKRGQNVTFRCDPISEHNRLYWYRQTLGQGPEFLTYFQNEAQLEKSRLLSDRFSAERPKGSFSTLEIQRTEQGDSAMYLCASSLGAFLRPPEKLFFGSGTQLSVL.

This clone has only one observation. The V and J genes are TRBV5-1 and TRBJ1-2, with 7 bases fitting TRBD1. V dropped 0 bases and J dropped 4; count of bases not matched to a gene: 6. This CDR3 contains 15 residues. Germline V gene sequence: CDR1 SGHRS, CDR2 YFSETQ. The CDR3 nucleotides are TGCGCCAGCAGCTTGGGGGACAGCGGATTCTATGGCTACACCTTC. Encoded protein: CASSLGDSGFYGYTF.

The CDR3 sequence: CATTPEGGSGGYTF. CDR3 nucleotide sequence: TGTGCAACCACCCCGGAAGGAGGCTCAGGAGGCTACACCTTC. The chain combines TRBV25-1 with TRBJ1-2, with D hard to call. Germline CDR1 reads MGHDK; CDR2 reads SYGVNS. The CDR3 loop spans 14 amino acids.

The table lists this clone with a few counts. This chain connects TRBV29-1 to TRBJ2-7; the match to TRBD2 covers 8 bases. Germline CDR1 reads SQVTM; CDR2 reads ANQGSEA. CDR3 size: 11 residues. The V gene end was trimmed by 7 bases and the J gene end by 2 bases; junction bases not matched to a gene: 1. CDR3 sequence (DNA): TGCAGCGCCGGGGGGGCCTACGAGCAGTACTTC. Its protein is CSAGGAYEQYF.

In its sample, this clone was seen once. The genes are TRBV23-1 and TRBJ1-1; 8 bases map to TRBD1. TRBV23-1 is reported as an ORF; its role is uncertain. The junction had 5 bases not matched to a gene; V was cut back by 0 bases and J by 5 bases. The CDR3 is 15 amino acids. CDR3 in amino acids: CASSQSWDRKTEAFF. CDR3 sequence (DNA): TGCGCCAGCAGTCAATCCTGGGACAGGAAAACTGAAGCTTTCTTT.

This clone was seen only once. The CDR3 is CASSIGTGVYEKLFF. The CDR3 DNA is TGTGCCAGCAGCATAGGGACAGGGGTTTATGAAAAACTGTTTTTT. J is TRBJ1-4 and V is TRBV9; 10 bases align to TRBD1. Germline CDR1 is SGDLS and CDR2 is YYNGEE. V was pared by 4 bases and J by 6 bases, with 6 bases of the junction left unmatched. The CDR3 covers 15 residues.

This clone showed up just once. J is TRBJ1-6 and V is TRBV6-5; 9 nucleotides agree with TRBD1. The germline V gene has CDR1 MNHEY and CDR2 SVGAGI. V dropped 4 bases and J dropped 8; count of bases not matched to a gene: 6. CDR3 size: 15 residues. CDR3 loop: CASSSAGQGDSPLHF. The CDR3 coding sequence is TGTGCCAGCAGTTCCGCGGGACAGGGAGATTCACCCCTCCACTTT.

The rearrangement uses TRBV27 and TRBJ2-1; 7 bases line up with TRBD1. Looked up from germline, CDR1 is MNHEY and CDR2 is SMNVEV (reference sequence). The CDR3 has 17 amino acids. The V and J ends lost 5 bases and 0 bases, in that order; junction bases with no gene match: 10. CDR3 sequence reads: CASSIGTEPGSYNEQFF. The DNA for the CDR3 is TGTGCCAGCAGTATTGGGACAGAACCCGGCTCCTACAATGAGCAGTTCTTC.